One sample yielded the 31 T cell receptor beta chains listed below, sequenced in a study of PD-1 blockade in mismatch repair-deficient tumors. TCRdb's table, derived via immunoSEQ multiplex PCR, lists solely in-frame clones and lacks some. The table has 30,000 to 45,000 clones, approximately 80% seen once. The sample in question was PBMCs, obtained 38 to 40 weeks after starting pembrolizumab. The receptors come from an adult with mismatch repair-deficient cancer.

The chain uses TRBV5-1 and TRBJ1-1; TRBD1 matches at 11 bases. CDR3 length: 15 residues. Germline values: CDR1 SGHRS, CDR2 YFSETQ. The J segment lost 7 bases and the V segment lost 5 bases, leaving 10 bases of the junction unmatched. CDR3 nucleotide sequence: TGCGCCAGCAGTTTCGTTGGACAGGGGGCTGATGAAGCTTTCTTT. This gives the protein CASSFVGQGADEAFF.

CDR3 bases: TGTGCCTGGAGTCGGCTGGGGCCGGATGGCTACACCTTC. This sequence encodes CAWSRLGPDGYTF. The chain is built from TRBV30 and TRBJ1-2; the D gene is possibly TRBD1 (5 bases). The V gene lost 2 bases and the J gene lost 6 bases, with 13 bases spanning the gap. Per the germline V gene, CDR1 is GTSNPN and CDR2 is SVGIG (reference sequence). The CDR3 runs 13 residues.

This clone was seen once. J is TRBJ2-7 and V is TRBV11-2, with 9 bases fitting TRBD2. Germline CDR1 reads SGHAT; CDR2 reads FQNNGV. J gave up 3 bases and V 1 base, and 4 bases lay outside the gene matches. The CDR3 sequence is 15 residues long. The CDR3, as DNA: TGTGCCAGCAGCTTAGTAGCGGGAGCTGGCTACGAGCAGTACTTC. It encodes CASSLVAGAGYEQYF.

Judged by abundance, this clone is medium-sized. J is TRBJ1-6 and V is TRBV7-2; D remains ambiguous. The CDR3 totals 13 residues. Between the trimmed V and J ends, which lost 5 bases and 8 bases, there was a span of 10 bases. Germline V gene lookup returns CDR1 SGHTA and CDR2 FQGNSA. The CDR3 DNA is TGTGCCAGCAGCCCCCTACTTTATTCACCCCTCCACTTT. This encodes CASSPLLYSPLHF.

The genes are TRBV7-9 and TRBJ2-4, with 8 bases lining up with TRBD1. This CDR3 has 16 residues. The junction had 14 bases not matched to a gene; V was cut back by 5 bases and J by 8 bases. Germline loops: CDR1 SEHNR, CDR2 FQNEAQ (reference sequence). The CDR3 reads CASSPRGPGGMDIQYF. CDR3 nucleotide sequence: TGTGCCAGCAGCCCCCGTGGGCCAGGGGGCATGGACATTCAGTACTTC.

V and J are TRBV30 and TRBJ2-3; 9 bases agree with TRBD1. Per germline, CDR1 GTSNPN and CDR2 SVGIG (reference sequence). The length of the CDR3 is 15 residues. V was clipped by 0 bases and J by 4 bases; unmatched bases: 5. This CDR3 is CAWSVGTGIADTQYF. In DNA, the CDR3 is TGTGCCTGGAGTGTTGGGACAGGGATCGCAGATACGCAGTATTTT.

This clone appeared a few times. This chain uses TRBV5-6 with TRBJ2-2; D might be TRBD1 (5 bases). This CDR3 spans 14 amino acids. The ends were cut back, 0 bases at V and 7 bases at J, with 10 bases in the middle. Germline loops: CDR1 SGHDT, CDR2 YYEEEE. The CDR3 DNA follows: TGTGCCAGCAGCTTGGCCGCAGGGTTCGGGGAGCTGTTTTTT. This gives the protein CASSLAAGFGELFF.

The V call is TRBV2, the J call TRBJ2-1, with a possible D match to TRBD2 (6 bases). Between the trimmed V and J ends, which lost 2 bases and 4 bases, there was a span of 9 bases. Germline assignment: CDR1 SNHLY and CDR2 FYNNEI. CDR3 size: 14 residues. As DNA, the CDR3 is TGTGCCAGCAGTGAAACGACTAGTTACAATGAGCAGTTCTTC. This gives the protein CASSETTSYNEQFF.

In the case of this clone: Other nucleotide sequences in the sample specify the same CDR3. In DNA form, the CDR3 reads TGCAGCGTTCAGGGGCTGTCACGAAACACCATATATTTT. It is translated as CSVQGLSRNTIYF. The chain uses TRBV29-1 and TRBJ1-3; TRBD1 might be the D (6 bases). Trimming took 5 bases from V and 5 from J, leaving 13 bases between them. Germline-derived CDR1 and CDR2 are SQVTM and ANQGSEA. The CDR3 has 13 amino acids.

The rearrangement uses TRBV25-1 and TRBJ1-1, with 8 bases lining up with TRBD1. The length of the CDR3 is 15 residues. After removal of 4 bases from V and 3 bases from J, the junction contained 7 bases not matched to a gene. CDR1 and CDR2 (germline): MGHDK, SYGVNS. The CDR3 nucleotides are TGTGCCAGCAGTGTGAGTTTGACAGGGGACACTGAAGCTTTCTTT. Protein: CASSVSLTGDTEAFF.

V is TRBV29-1 and J is TRBJ1-1, with D possibly TRBD1 on 5 matching bases. V lost 8 bases to trimming and J lost 3 bases, with 13 bases between them. The CDR3 is 12 residues long. The germline gives CDR1 SQVTM, CDR2 ANQGSEA. The CDR3 is CSYGRGYTEAFF. In nucleotides, the CDR3 is TGCAGCTATGGGCGGGGGTACACTGAAGCTTTCTTT.

This clone was picked up a small number of times. J is TRBJ2-7 and V is TRBV19; 9 nucleotides match TRBD1. Losses at the gene ends were 5 bases for V and 6 bases for J; bases not matched to a gene: 5. The CDR3 covers 13 residues. Germline V lookup: CDR1 LNHDA, CDR2 SQIVND (reference sequence). The CDR3 bases are TGTGCCAGTAGTGCCGGACAGGGGAGCGAGCAGTACTTC. The encoded protein is CASSAGQGSEQYF. Full variable domain (outside the CDR3, taken from reference TRBV19 and TRBJ2-7): DGGITQSPKYLFRKEGQNVTLSCEQNLNHDAMYWYRQDPGQGLRLIYYSQIVNDFQKGDIAEGYSVSREKKESFPLTVTSAQKNPTAFYLCASSAGQGSEQYFGPGTRLTVT.

The rearrangement joins TRBV5-1 to TRBJ2-7, with 7 bases that match TRBD1. This CDR3 contains 14 residues. V dropped 0 bases and J dropped 3; count of bases not matched to a gene: 3. CDR1 is SGHRS and CDR2 is YFSETQ in the germline V gene. The CDR3 sequence is CASSLEGQIYEQYF. The CDR3 nucleotides read TGCGCCAGCAGCTTGGAGGGACAGATCTACGAGCAGTACTTC. Looking up the rest from reference TRBV5-1 and TRBJ2-7 gives the full variable domain: KAGVTQTPRYLIKTRGQQVTLSCSPISGHRSVSWYQQTPGQGLQFLFEYFSETQRNKGNFPGRFSGRQFSNSRSEMNVSTLELGDSALYLCASSLEGQIYEQYFGPGTRLTVT.

The V call is TRBV5-3, the J call TRBJ1-4; 9 bases map to TRBD1. TRBV5-3 is designated an ORF whose function remains uncertain. The CDR3 has 17 amino acids. The V and J ends lost 5 bases and 4 bases, in that order; junction bases with no gene match: 12. CDR3: CARSFGTGPALNEKLFF. In nucleotides, the CDR3 is TGTGCCAGAAGTTTCGGGACAGGGCCCGCTCTTAATGAAAAACTGTTTTTT.

The chain recombines TRBV28 with TRBJ2-7; TRBD1 is a possible D gene (5 bases). Germline assignment: CDR1 MDHEN and CDR2 SYDVKM. V dropped 6 bases and J dropped 4 bases, with 16 bases sitting between them. The CDR3 contains 14 residues. CDR3 loop: CASSLAAGIYEQYF. CDR3 in DNA: TGTGCCAGCAGCCTCGCGGCAGGGATATACGAGCAGTACTTC.

The rearrangement links TRBV5-1 to TRBJ2-3; D is unresolved. This CDR3 region has 14 residues. The germline gives CDR1 SGHRS, CDR2 YFSETQ. V gave up 5 bases and J gave up 0 bases, with 10 bases separating them. CDR3 in amino acids: CASSTTGSTDTQYF. CDR3 DNA: TGCGCCAGCAGTACTACCGGTAGCACAGATACGCAGTATTTT.

The chain has TRBV11-3 and TRBJ1-2, with TRBD1 identical over 7 bases. The CDR3 sequence is 14 residues long. Germline assignment: CDR1 SGHNT and CDR2 YENEEA. V trimming: 8 bases; J trimming: 0 bases; junction bases outside the gene matches: 6. The CDR3 region has the DNA TGTGCCAGCCGAGACAGGGACACTAACTATGGCTACACCTTC. Its protein product is CASRDRDTNYGYTF.

The V and J genes are TRBV6-6 and TRBJ2-5, with unresolved D. Trimming stripped 9 bases from V and 0 bases from J, with 17 bases between. CDR3 length: 15 amino acids. CDR1 is MNHNY, CDR2 SVGAGI, per germline (reference sequence). The CDR3 sequence is CASLLNGAYQETQYF. DNA for the CDR3: TGTGCCAGTCTCCTTAACGGAGCCTACCAAGAGACCCAGTACTTC.

This clone was detected only once. The chain couples TRBV14 to TRBJ2-7, with 11 positions matching TRBD2. Looked up from germline, CDR1 is SGHDN and CDR2 is FVKESK. Germline trimming cut 2 bases from V and 5 bases from J; bases unmatched to any gene: 8. The CDR3 loop spans 16 amino acids. The CDR3 here is CASSQLVAGGLNEQYF. The CDR3 DNA sequence: TGTGCCAGCAGCCAATTGGTAGCGGGAGGGCTGAACGAGCAGTACTTC.

V and J are TRBV5-1 and TRBJ2-5; D not certain. The V gene's germline CDR1 is SGHRS and CDR2 YFSETQ. This CDR3 contains 13 residues. Trimming removed 4 bases from V and 1 base from J, with 8 bases in between. The CDR3 DNA reads as TGCGCCAGCAGCCGTACTCCCCAAGAGACCCAGTACTTC. Amino acids: CASSRTPQETQYF. The full variable domain, in which reference TRBV5-1 and TRBJ2-5 provide the parts outside the CDR3, is KAGVTQTPRYLIKTRGQQVTLSCSPISGHRSVSWYQQTPGQGLQFLFEYFSETQRNKGNFPGRFSGRQFSNSRSEMNVSTLELGDSALYLCASSRTPQETQYFGPGTRLLVL.

This clone appeared once. V usage is TRBV6-5 and J usage is TRBJ1-5; tentative D call: TRBD1 (6 bases). CDR1 and CDR2 (germline): MNHEY, SVGAGI. This CDR3 region has 15 residues. Trimming shortened V by 4 bases and J by 5 bases, and 15 bases separated the two germline ends. CDR3 loop: CASSSRSQGHQPQHF. CDR3 coding DNA: TGTGCCAGCAGTTCTAGATCCCAGGGGCATCAGCCCCAGCATTTT.

The chain has TRBV9 and TRBJ2-7; D gene unclear. Trimming removed 4 bases from V and 4 bases from J, with 18 bases in between. The length of the CDR3 is 15 residues. Germline V CDR1 and CDR2: SGDLS, YYNGEE. In DNA form, the CDR3 reads TGTGCCAGCAGCCCACAGATGGGCTCGCTATACGAGCAGTACTTC. Its translation: CASSPQMGSLYEQYF.

The J gene is TRBJ2-4, the V gene TRBV23-1, with TRBD1 identical over 7 bases. TRBV23-1 is placed among ORFs of uncertain function. J gave up 0 bases and V 0 bases, and 5 bases lay outside the gene matches. This CDR3 contains 17 residues. CDR3 sequence (DNA): TGCGCCAGCAGTCAATCAACAGGGGCTCTAGCCAAAAACATTCAGTACTTC. Protein product: CASSQSTGALAKNIQYF.

The chain recombines TRBV19 with TRBJ2-1; 12 bases are shared with TRBD2. The CDR3 extends over 16 amino acids. In germline, CDR1 is LNHDA, CDR2 SQIVND (reference sequence). Trimming at V came to 7 bases and at J to 4 bases, leaving 8 bases not matched to a gene. The CDR3 loop is CASTDLAGGMYNEQFF. The CDR3 DNA reads TGTGCCAGTACCGACCTAGCGGGAGGGATGTACAATGAGCAGTTCTTC.

V gene TRBV30 combines with J gene TRBJ2-2, with 8 bases aligning to TRBD2. With V trimmed by 3 bases and J by 3 bases, 12 bases remained unmatched. CDR1 and CDR2 (germline): GTSNPN, SVGIG (reference sequence). The CDR3 extends over 17 amino acids. CDR3 sequence: CAWRRISSGRYTGELFF. The CDR3 nucleotides are TGTGCCTGGAGACGGATTTCTAGCGGGCGATACACCGGGGAGCTGTTTTTT.

V and J are TRBV10-3 and TRBJ2-1; 14 nucleotides agree with TRBD2. With V trimmed by 4 bases and J by 8 bases, 10 bases remained unmatched. The CDR3 spans 17 residues. CDR1 is ENHRY and CDR2 is SYGVKD in the germline V gene. The CDR3 DNA follows: TGTGCCATCAGTGCGGGGACTAGCGGGAGCATACGCTATGAGCAGTTCTTC. Its translation: CAISAGTSGSIRYEQFF.

The chain employs TRBV2 and TRBJ2-2; a possible D gene is TRBD2 (6 bases). Per germline, CDR1 SNHLY and CDR2 FYNNEI. This CDR3 is built from 15 residues. Trimming took 2 bases from V and 6 from J, leaving 13 bases between them. The CDR3 nucleotides read TGTGCCAGCAGTGAACAGGGACTCAGGTCCGGGGAGCTGTTTTTT. It specifies CASSEQGLRSGELFF.

V and J are TRBV19 and TRBJ2-1, with TRBD2 matching 9 bases. This CDR3 comprises 15 residues. The germline V gene encodes CDR1 LNHDA and CDR2 SQIVND (reference sequence). With 1 base clipped from V and 9 bases from J, the junction kept 7 bases outside the gene matches. CDR3 region: CASSIVVAGVSEQFF. The CDR3 DNA reads as TGTGCCAGTAGTATAGTGGTAGCGGGAGTCAGTGAGCAGTTCTTC.

The chain employs TRBV10-3 and TRBJ2-5; D is perhaps TRBD2 (7 bases). Germline CDR1 is ENHRY and CDR2 is SYGVKD. V lost 8 bases, J lost 5 bases, and 12 bases lay in between. The CDR3 consists of 12 residues. As DNA, the CDR3 is TGTGCCATCGGGGGGGCGTATGAGACCCAGTACTTC. Its protein is CAIGGAYETQYF.

The chain employs TRBV5-4 and TRBJ2-6, with D tentatively TRBD1 (5 bases). Trimming removed 1 base from V and 0 bases from J, with 11 bases in between. The CDR3 contains 17 residues. Germline V lookup: CDR1 SGHNT, CDR2 YYREEE (reference sequence). CDR3 residues: CASSLIGQSSGANVLTF. The CDR3 bases are TGTGCCAGCAGCTTGATAGGACAATCCTCTGGGGCCAACGTCCTGACTTTC.

This clone was seen more than once but under ten times. This rearrangement joins TRBV2 to TRBJ2-7, with 9 bases identical to TRBD1. Germline-derived CDR1 and CDR2 are SNHLY and FYNNEI. CDR3 length: 14 residues. V dropped 5 bases and J dropped 3; count of bases not matched to a gene: 5. CDR3 sequence: CASSQGQGVYEQYF. Here the CDR3 DNA reads TGTGCCAGCAGTCAGGGACAGGGTGTCTACGAGCAGTACTTC.